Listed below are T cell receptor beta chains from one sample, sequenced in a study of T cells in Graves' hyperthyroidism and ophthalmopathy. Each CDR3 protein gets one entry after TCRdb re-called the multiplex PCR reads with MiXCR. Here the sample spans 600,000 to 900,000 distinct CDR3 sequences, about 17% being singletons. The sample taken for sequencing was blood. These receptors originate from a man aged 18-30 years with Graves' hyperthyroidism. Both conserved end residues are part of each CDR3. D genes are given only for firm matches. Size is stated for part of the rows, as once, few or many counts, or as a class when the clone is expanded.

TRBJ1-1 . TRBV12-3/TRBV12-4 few CASSFGRGMAEAFF TGTGCCAGCAGTTTTGGGCGGGGTATGGCTGAAGCTTTCTTT
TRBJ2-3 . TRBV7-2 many CASSLKVTDTQYF TGTGCCAGCAGCTTAAAGGTGACAGATACGCAGTATTTT
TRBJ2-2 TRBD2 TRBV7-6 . CASSFVSGRTGELFF TGTGCCAGCAGCTTTGTAAGCGGGAGGACCGGGGAGCTGTTTTTT
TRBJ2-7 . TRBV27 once CASSLIDQGHAYEQYF TGTGCCAGCAGTTTAATAGATCAGGGACACGCCTACGAGCAGTACTTC
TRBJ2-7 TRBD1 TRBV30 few CAWRPGGSYEQYF TGTGCCTGGAGACCAGGGGGCTCTTACGAGCAGTACTTC
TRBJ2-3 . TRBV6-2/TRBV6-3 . CASTRGGAADTQYF TGTGCCAGTACCCGAGGTGGGGCGGCAGATACGCAGTATTTT
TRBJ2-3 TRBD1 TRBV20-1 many CSARDPGQGGTDTQYF TGCAGTGCTAGAGACCCCGGACAGGGGGGCACAGATACGCAGTATTTT
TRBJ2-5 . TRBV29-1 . CSVGGGAGGPEYF .
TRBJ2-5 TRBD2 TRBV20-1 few CSARDEPHSGSEQETQYF TGCAGTGCTAGAGATGAACCGCATAGCGGGAGTGAGCAAGAGACCCAGTACTTC
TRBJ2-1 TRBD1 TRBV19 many CASSVGTAYNEQFF TGTGCCAGTAGTGTCGGGACAGCATACAATGAGCAGTTCTTC
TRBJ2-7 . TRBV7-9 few CASRRGDSYEQYF TGTGCCAGCAGGAGGGGGGACTCCTACGAGCAGTACTTC
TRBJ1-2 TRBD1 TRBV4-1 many CASSQRLRGRRYGYTF TGCGCCAGCAGCCAGCGCCTCAGGGGGCGCAGATATGGCTACACCTTC
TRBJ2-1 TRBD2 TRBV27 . CASISGTSVSNEQFF TGTGCCAGCATTTCCGGGACTAGCGTGAGTAATGAGCAGTTCTTC
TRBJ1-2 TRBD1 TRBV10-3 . CAISESRGTGYGYTF TGTGCCATCAGTGAATCTAGGGGGACAGGTTATGGCTACACCTTC
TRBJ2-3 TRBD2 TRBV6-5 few CASSYPHVASGSTDTQYF TGTGCCAGCAGTTACCCCCATGTCGCTAGCGGGAGCACAGATACGCAGTATTTT
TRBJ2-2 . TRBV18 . CASSPPDVGFGELFF TGTGCCAGCTCACCACCGGACGTCGGGTTCGGGGAGCTGTTTTTT
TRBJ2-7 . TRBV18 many CASSPTSYEQYF TGTGCCAGCAGCCCTACTAGCTACGAGCAGTACTTC
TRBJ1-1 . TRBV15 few CATSRVLGNTEAFF TGTGCCACCAGCAGAGTACTGGGGAACACTGAAGCTTTCTTT
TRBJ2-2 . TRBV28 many CASSAQGTGELFF TGTGCCAGCAGTGCACAAGGCACCGGGGAGCTGTTTTTT
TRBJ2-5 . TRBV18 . CASSPPISLETQYF TGTGCCAGCTCACCACCGATTAGTCTGGAGACCCAGTACTTC
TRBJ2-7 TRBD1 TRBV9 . CASSSRSGTGEQYF TGTGCCAGCAGCTCCCGTTCCGGGACAGGCGAGCAGTACTTC
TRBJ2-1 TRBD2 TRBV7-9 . CASSPGRGRVYNEQFF TGTGCCAGCAGCCCCGGGCGCGGGAGGGTCTACAATGAGCAGTTCTTC
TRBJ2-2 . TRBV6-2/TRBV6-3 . CASSTSGNTGELFF TGTGCCAGCAGTACGAGCGGGAACACCGGGGAGCTGTTTTTT
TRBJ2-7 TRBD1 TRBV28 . CASSPQGTGDYEQYF TGTGCCAGCAGTCCTCAAGGGACAGGGGACTACGAGCAGTACTTC
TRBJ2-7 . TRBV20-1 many CSARDGEASYEQYF TGCAGTGCTAGAGACGGCGAAGCCTCCTACGAGCAGTACTTC
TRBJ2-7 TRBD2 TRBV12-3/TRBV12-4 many CASTPSSGLEQYF TGTGCCAGCACCCCCTCTAGCGGGTTGGAGCAGTACTTC
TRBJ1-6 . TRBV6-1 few CASRGGSDSPLHF TGTGCCAGCAGGGGGGGCTCCGATTCACCCCTCCACTTT